A single sample is the source of the 27 T cell receptor beta chains below, sequenced in a study of blood T cell repertoires in COVID-19. Sequenced by immunoSEQ multiplex PCR; TCRdb stores in-frame clones only, minus some. The sample lists about 300,000 clones; approximately 85% were seen once. The sample taken for sequencing was peripheral blood. All receptors come from a man aged 18 to 30 with active or convalescent COVID-19.

This clone has a single count. A read error may be the cause here, since a much bigger clone is one base away. The J gene is TRBJ1-2, the V gene TRBV6-5; 7 bases map to TRBD1. Trimming took 7 bases from V and 2 from J; bases not matched to a gene: 4. Germline values: CDR1 MNHEY, CDR2 SVGAGI. CDR3 size: 13 residues. The CDR3 DNA is TGTGCCAGCACCCGACAGGGAAACTATGGCTACACCTTC. This encodes CASTRQGNYGYTF.

The chain carries TRBV4-2 and TRBJ1-6; D gene ambiguous. Trimming shortened V by 0 bases and J by 10 bases, and 13 bases separated the two germline ends. CDR1 is LGHNA and CDR2 is YNFKEQ in the germline V gene. The CDR3 extends over 15 amino acids. CDR3 DNA sequence: TGTGCCAGCAGCCAAGAATCCGGGGTCAGGTCACCCCTCCACTTT. Protein: CASSQESGVRSPLHF.

This clone was detected only once. The rearrangement uses TRBV4-1 and TRBJ2-2, with D possibly being TRBD2 (6 bases). The germline V gene has CDR1 MGHRA and CDR2 YSYEKL. This CDR3 spans 11 amino acids. V gave up 1 base and J gave up 13 bases, with 7 bases separating them. The CDR3: CASSQGGGLFF. The CDR3 DNA sequence: TGCGCCAGCAGCCAAGGGGGAGGGCTGTTTTTT.

This sequence joins TRBV4-1 and TRBJ2-3; 8 positions agree with TRBD2. V shed 0 bases, J shed 3 bases, and the junction held 11 bases outside the gene matches. The CDR3 spans 18 residues. CDR1 and CDR2 from the germline V gene are MGHRA and YSYEKL. The CDR3 loop is CASSQDRGSGDGTDTQYF. CDR3 DNA: TGCGCCAGCAGCCAAGATCGTGGTAGCGGGGATGGGACAGATACGCAGTATTTT.

V usage is TRBV9 and J usage is TRBJ2-3; a weak D match, TRBD2 (5 bases). CDR3 length: 16 residues. CDR1 SGDLS and CDR2 YYNGEE come from the germline V gene. V was shortened by 4 bases and J by 4 bases, with 19 bases between the two germline ends. As DNA, the CDR3 is TGTGCCAGCAGCTCAGACGAGCGGTTTACGGCAGATACGCAGTATTTT. Residues: CASSSDERFTADTQYF.

The genes are TRBV3-1 (or the pseudogene TRBV3-2) and TRBJ1-4; TRBD1 agrees at 7 bases. This CDR3 comprises 15 residues. The germline V gene encodes CDR1 LGHDT and CDR2 YNNKEL (reference sequence). V shed 3 bases and J 7 bases; nucleotides not matched to a gene: 8. In DNA form, the CDR3 reads TGTGCCAGCAGCCATTGGGACAGTCTGTTTGAAAAACTGTTTTTT. Residues: CASSHWDSLFEKLFF.

Concerning this clone: The junction differs from germline at one of its ends, possibly a read error. The V and J genes are TRBV11-2 and TRBJ2-3, with D unresolved. CDR3 length: 13 amino acids. Germline-derived CDR1 and CDR2 are SGHAT and FQNNGV. DNA of the CDR3: TGTGCCAGCAGCCTAGACCCTACAGATACGCAGTATTTT. This sequence encodes CASSLDPTDTQYF.

For this clone: The identical CDR3 is also encoded by other nucleotide sequences in the sample. This sequence joins TRBV29-1 and TRBJ1-2; D is undetermined. The germline CDR1 and CDR2 sequences are SQVTM and ANQGSEA. The ends were cut back, 4 bases at V and 4 bases at J, with 10 bases in the middle. The CDR3 runs to 12 residues. CDR3: CSVVAESYGYTF. In DNA form, the CDR3 reads TGCAGCGTTGTGGCGGAATCCTATGGCTACACCTTC.

The chain employs TRBV4-1 and TRBJ2-7, with no clear D. The CDR3 runs to 14 residues. V was trimmed by 0 bases and J by 0 bases, leaving 6 bases between them. The germline V gene encodes CDR1 MGHRA and CDR2 YSYEKL. CDR3 region: CASSQDPRSYEQYF. The CDR3 DNA is TGCGCCAGCAGCCAAGATCCGCGCTCCTACGAGCAGTACTTC.

The table lists this clone with a few counts. The V gene is TRBV7-9, the J gene TRBJ1-3; 9 bases line up with TRBD1. After removal of 2 bases from V and 1 base from J, the junction contained 12 bases not matched to a gene. Germline CDR1 SEHNR, CDR2 FQNEAQ (reference sequence). This CDR3 contains 19 residues. The CDR3 sequence is CASSLWPGQGSVSGNTIYF. CDR3 in DNA: TGTGCCAGCAGCTTATGGCCGGGACAGGGTTCAGTGTCTGGAAACACCATATATTTT.

The V call is TRBV6-2 or TRBV6-3, the J call TRBJ2-1; 8 bases align to TRBD2. This CDR3 has 15 residues. The germline gives CDR1 MNHEY, CDR2 SVGEGT. The V segment lost 5 bases and the J segment 8 bases; nucleotides outside the gene matches: 11. As DNA, the CDR3 is TGTGCCAGCAGTGGTAAAGCGGGGGTAGGGGATGAGCAGTTCTTC. Translating gives CASSGKAGVGDEQFF.

This clone occurred once. The CDR3 region is CASSKPVVDRWASYGYTF. The CDR3 DNA reads as TGTGCCAGCAGCAAGCCGGTAGTTGACAGGTGGGCTAGTTATGGCTACACCTTC. The chain employs TRBV21-1 and TRBJ1-2; TRBD1, the D gene given by the table, was not confirmed from the DNA. TRBV21-1 is a pseudogene segment. There are 18 residues in the CDR3.

The chain recombines TRBV3-1 (or the pseudogene TRBV3-2) with TRBJ1-2, with a tentative D call TRBD1 (6 bases). V lost 4 bases, J lost 0 bases, and 15 bases lay in between. The CDR3 is made up of 16 amino acids. CDR1 is LGHDT and CDR2 is YNNKEL in the germline V gene (reference sequence). This chain's CDR3 is CASSLRGGRSNYGYTF. In DNA form, the CDR3 reads TGTGCCAGCAGCCTTAGGGGGGGCAGATCTAACTATGGCTACACCTTC.

The gene calls are TRBV2 and TRBJ2-5; no reliable D call. This CDR3 has 14 residues. Trimming pared 2 bases from V and 5 bases from J, leaving 12 bases between. The V gene's germline CDR1 is SNHLY and CDR2 FYNNEI. The CDR3 DNA follows: TGTGCCAGCAGTGAACTTCCTATTTCGGAGACCCAGTACTTC. This codes for CASSELPISETQYF.

The rearrangement links TRBV5-1 to TRBJ1-2, with a weak D call TRBD1 (6 bases). The germline gives CDR1 SGHRS, CDR2 YFSETQ. The CDR3 sequence is 15 residues long. Trimming took 0 bases from V and 7 from J, leaving 16 bases between them. Written as DNA, the CDR3 is TGCGCCAGCAGCTTGGAATCTGGGGGCGCGGGTGGCTACACCTTC. It yields the protein CASSLESGGAGGYTF.

This clone was seen at least ten times. The chain has TRBV5-1 and TRBJ1-5, with D possibly matching TRBD1 (5 bases). This CDR3 has 13 amino acids. Germline V gene sequence: CDR1 SGHRS, CDR2 YFSETQ. Trimming pared 2 bases from V and 9 bases from J, leaving 12 bases between. CDR3: CASSFGGDGPQHF. CDR3 in DNA: TGCGCCAGCAGCTTTGGGGGGGACGGGCCCCAGCATTTT.

The chain links TRBV27 to TRBJ2-1; D is perhaps TRBD2 (5 bases). The CDR3 has 13 amino acids. V was clipped by 8 bases and J by 6 bases, with 14 bases between them. Looked up from germline, CDR1 is MNHEY and CDR2 is SMNVEV (reference sequence). This CDR3 reads CASGEGLLNEQFF. The DNA of the CDR3 is TGTGCCAGCGGGGAAGGACTTCTCAATGAGCAGTTCTTC.

Points on this clone: One end of the junction is discordant with germline, which a read error may explain. The rearrangement links TRBV7-3 to TRBJ1-1; 8 bases match TRBD1. From germline, CDR1 is SGHTA and CDR2 FQGTGA. CDR3 length: 14 amino acids. The CDR3 loop reads CASSLTGGDTEAFF. The CDR3 DNA sequence: TGTGCCAGCAGCCTAACAGGGGGTGACACTGAAGCTTTCTTT.

The chain combines TRBV13 with TRBJ1-6; 10 nucleotides line up with TRBD1. The germline V gene encodes CDR1 PRHDT and CDR2 FYEKMQ (reference sequence). Trimming at V came to 6 bases and at J to 11 bases, leaving 16 bases not matched to a gene. This CDR3 is built from 17 residues. The CDR3 DNA reads as TGTGCCAGCAGAGCAAGACGGGACAGGGGCCTTTTGCCACCCCTCCACTTT. Residues: CASRARRDRGLLPPLHF.

The gene calls are TRBV12-5 and TRBJ1-1; D is possibly TRBD1 (5 bases). The CDR3 is made up of 15 amino acids. Trimming removed 1 base at V and 2 bases at J, with 11 bases between. The V gene's germline CDR1 is LGHNT and CDR2 FRNRAP. CDR3 sequence (DNA): TGTGCTAGTGGTTTGGGCAGGGAGGTAAACACTGAAGCTTTCTTT. As protein: CASGLGREVNTEAFF.

The rearrangement uses TRBV13 and TRBJ2-1, with 8 bases identical to TRBD2. Trimming cost V 7 bases and J 10 bases; bases outside gene matches: 9. CDR3 length: 13 residues. Germline CDR1 reads PRHDT; CDR2 reads FYEKMQ (reference sequence). CDR3 DNA sequence: TGTGCCAGCATGACCGGGGGGGCCGGAGAGCAGTTCTTC. Translation: CASMTGGAGEQFF.

J is TRBJ2-7 and V is TRBV4-1; 8 nucleotides agree with TRBD1. This CDR3 comprises 15 residues. V shed 0 bases, J shed 4 bases, and the junction held 5 bases outside the gene matches. Germline CDR1 MGHRA, CDR2 YSYEKL. The CDR3 spells CASSQDQGAGYEQYF. CDR3 nucleotide sequence: TGCGCCAGCAGCCAAGATCAGGGGGCGGGATACGAGCAGTACTTC.

In nucleotides, the CDR3 is TGTGCCAGCAGCTTGACAGGGGGCAACACTGAAGCTTTCTTT. Residues: CASSLTGGNTEAFF. The rearrangement joins TRBV7-9 to TRBJ1-1; TRBD1 matches at 10 bases. Germline values: CDR1 SEHNR, CDR2 FQNEAQ (reference sequence). V shed 3 bases and J 2 bases; nucleotides not matched to a gene: 0. This CDR3 contains 14 residues. The whole variable domain, filled in from reference TRBV7-9 and TRBJ1-1, reads DTGVSQNPRHKITKRGQNVTFRCDPISEHNRLYWYRQTLGQGPEFLTYFQNEAQLEKSRLLSDRFSAERPKGSFSTLEIQRTEQGDSAMYLCASSLTGGNTEAFFGQGTRLTVV.

V and J are TRBV7-9 and TRBJ2-5; 7 bases match TRBD1. CDR1 is SEHNR, CDR2 FQNEAQ, per germline (reference sequence). The V gene end was trimmed by 5 bases and the J gene end by 1 base; junction bases not matched to a gene: 7. The CDR3 is 15 residues long. This chain's CDR3 is CASSHSDRAQETQYF. CDR3 DNA sequence: TGTGCCAGCAGCCACTCCGACAGGGCCCAAGAGACCCAGTACTTC.

The chain links TRBV3-1 (or the pseudogene TRBV3-2) to TRBJ2-3; D is unresolved. CDR1 is LGHDT and CDR2 is YNNKEL in the germline V gene (reference sequence). V was cut by 1 base and J by 3 bases, with 11 bases left in between. The CDR3 contains 15 residues. The chain's CDR3 is CASSQGVAPTDTQYF. The CDR3 DNA follows: TGTGCCAGCAGCCAAGGGGTAGCCCCAACAGATACGCAGTATTTT.

The chain joins TRBV6-4 to TRBJ1-1; tentative D call: TRBD1 (5 bases). Germline V lookup: CDR1 MRHNA, CDR2 SNTAGT. Trimming shortened V by 2 bases and J by 1 base, and 8 bases separated the two germline ends. CDR3 size: 14 residues. This chain's CDR3 is CASSDGGKNTEAFF. CDR3 nucleotides: TGTGCCAGCAGTGACGGGGGGAAGAACACTGAAGCTTTCTTT.

A single count supports this clone. The rearrangement uses TRBV18 and TRBJ1-1; 9 positions match TRBD1. From germline, CDR1 is KGHSH and CDR2 LQKENI. This CDR3 spans 17 amino acids. Trimming at V came to 3 bases and at J to 1 base, leaving 9 bases not matched to a gene. CDR3 region: CASSPYGTGKWNTEAFF. Here the CDR3 DNA reads TGTGCCAGCTCACCGTACGGGACAGGGAAGTGGAACACTGAAGCTTTCTTT. The complete variable domain, with remaining parts taken from reference TRBV18 and TRBJ1-1, reads NAGVMQNPRHLVRRRGQEARLRCSPMKGHSHVYWYRQLPEEGLKFMVYLQKENIIDESGMPKERFSAEFPKEGPSILRIQQVVRGDSAAYFCASSPYGTGKWNTEAFFGQGTRLTVV.